Listed here are 4 T cell receptor beta chains from one sample, sequenced in a study of a mutant IDH1 vaccine in newly diagnosed glioma. Regarding time point: week 23, last vaccination. Mutant IDH1 20-mer peptide, at 300 ug, made up each vaccine dose, with topical imiquimod. For these TCRs, the target antigens are not known. The data were produced by immunoSEQ multiplex PCR, yet TCRdb's version contains in-frame clones alone and is incomplete. The table has approximately 62,000 clones, approximately 84% seen once. This specimen was PBMCs, taken from a glioma patient whose treatment included an IDH1 peptide vaccine. These receptors originate from a man aged 25 to 45 with glioma.

The chain links TRBV10-2 to TRBJ2-1; D tentatively reads TRBD1 or TRBD2 (7 bases each). Per the germline V gene, CDR1 is WSHSY and CDR2 is SAAADI. This CDR3 spans 13 amino acids. The V end lost 3 bases, the J end lost 15 bases, and 18 bases lay between the germline ends. The CDR3 spells CASSDGDSGNRFF. CDR3 bases: TGCGCCAGCAGTGACGGGGACAGCGGGAATCGGTTCTTC.

The chain couples TRBV5-6 to TRBJ2-2; tentative D call: TRBD2 (6 bases). The germline V and J ends were trimmed by 0 bases and 0 bases, with 12 bases remaining between them. The CDR3 runs 17 residues. Looked up from germline, CDR1 is SGHDT and CDR2 is YYEEEE. The CDR3 DNA reads as TGTGCCAGCAGCTTGGGAGGGAGGCTAGCGAACACCGGGGAGCTGTTTTTT. Amino acids: CASSLGGRLANTGELFF.

The genes are TRBV5-4 and TRBJ1-5, with D maybe TRBD1 (5 bases). The CDR3 is 13 amino acids. CDR1 SGHNT and CDR2 YYREEE come from the germline V gene (reference sequence). The germline V and J ends were trimmed by 3 bases and 1 base, with 5 bases remaining between them. The CDR3 region has the DNA TGTGCCAGCAGCTGGGACAGCAATCAGCCCCAGCATTTT. Residues: CASSWDSNQPQHF.

The sample holds one count of this clone. The rearrangement joins TRBV4-1 to TRBJ2-1, with D perhaps given as TRBD1 or TRBD2 (6 bases each). The CDR3 totals 20 residues. The germline gives CDR1 MGHRA, CDR2 YSYEKL. V was clipped by 3 bases and J by 0 bases, with 24 bases between them. Here the CDR3 reads CASSQEVPGGRTNSYNEQFF. The DNA for the CDR3 is TGCGCCAGCAGCCAGGAAGTGCCTGGGGGGCGAACTAACTCCTACAATGAGCAGTTCTTC.